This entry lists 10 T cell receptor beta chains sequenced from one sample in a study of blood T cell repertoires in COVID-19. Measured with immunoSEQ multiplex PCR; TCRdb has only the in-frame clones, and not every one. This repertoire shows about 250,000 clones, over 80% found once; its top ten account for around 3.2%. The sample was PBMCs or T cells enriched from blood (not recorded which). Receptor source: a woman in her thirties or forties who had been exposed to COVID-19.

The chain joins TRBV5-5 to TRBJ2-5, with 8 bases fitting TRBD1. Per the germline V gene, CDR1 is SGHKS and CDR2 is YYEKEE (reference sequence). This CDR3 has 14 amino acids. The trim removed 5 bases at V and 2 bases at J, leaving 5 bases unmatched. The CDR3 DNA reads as TGTGCCAGCAGGGCGACAGGGGCTCAAGAGACCCAGTACTTC. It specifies CASRATGAQETQYF.

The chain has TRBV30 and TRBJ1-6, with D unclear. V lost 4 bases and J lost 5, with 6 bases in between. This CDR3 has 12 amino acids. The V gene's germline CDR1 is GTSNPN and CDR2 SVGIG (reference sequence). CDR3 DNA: TGTGCCTGGACCTTAAATAATTCACCCCTCCACTTT. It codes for CAWTLNNSPLHF.

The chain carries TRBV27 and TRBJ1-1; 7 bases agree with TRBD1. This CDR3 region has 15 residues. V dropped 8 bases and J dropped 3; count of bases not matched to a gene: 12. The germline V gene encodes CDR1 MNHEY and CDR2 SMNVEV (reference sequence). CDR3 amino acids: CASRMSTGRDTEAFF. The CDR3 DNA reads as TGTGCCAGCCGAATGTCGACAGGGCGGGACACTGAAGCTTTCTTT.

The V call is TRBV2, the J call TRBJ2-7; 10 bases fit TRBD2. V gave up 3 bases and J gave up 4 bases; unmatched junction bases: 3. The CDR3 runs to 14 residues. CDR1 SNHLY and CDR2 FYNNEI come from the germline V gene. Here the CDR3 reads CASSEISGGYEQYF. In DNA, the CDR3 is TGTGCCAGCAGTGAGATTAGCGGGGGGTACGAGCAGTACTTC.

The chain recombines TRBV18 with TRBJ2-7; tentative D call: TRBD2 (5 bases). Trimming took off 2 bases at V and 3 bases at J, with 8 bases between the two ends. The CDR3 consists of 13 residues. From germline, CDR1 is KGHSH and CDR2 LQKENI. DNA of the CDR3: TGTGCCAGCTCACCAAACGAGGGCTACGAGCAGTACGTC. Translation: CASSPNEGYEQYV.

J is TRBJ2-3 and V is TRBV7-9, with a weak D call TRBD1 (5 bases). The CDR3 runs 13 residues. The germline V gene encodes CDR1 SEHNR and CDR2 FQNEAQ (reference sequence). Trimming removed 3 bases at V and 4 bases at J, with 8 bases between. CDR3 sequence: CASSLAGPDTQYF. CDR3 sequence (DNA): TGTGCCAGCAGCTTGGCAGGGCCAGATACGCAGTATTTT.

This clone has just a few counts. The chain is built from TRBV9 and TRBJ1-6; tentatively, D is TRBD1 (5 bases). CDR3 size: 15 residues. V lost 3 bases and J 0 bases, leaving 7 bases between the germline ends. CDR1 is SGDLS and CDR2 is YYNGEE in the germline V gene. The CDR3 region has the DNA TGTGCCAGCAGCGACAGGAGCTCCTATAATTCACCCCTCCACTTT. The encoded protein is CASSDRSSYNSPLHF.

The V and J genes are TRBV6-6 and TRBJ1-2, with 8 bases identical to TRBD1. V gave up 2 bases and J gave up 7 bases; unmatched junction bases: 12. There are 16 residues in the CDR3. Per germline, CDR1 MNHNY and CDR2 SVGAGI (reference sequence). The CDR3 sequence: CASSYTEQGVLGGYTF. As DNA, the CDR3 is TGTGCCAGCAGTTACACCGAACAGGGGGTTTTGGGTGGCTACACCTTC.

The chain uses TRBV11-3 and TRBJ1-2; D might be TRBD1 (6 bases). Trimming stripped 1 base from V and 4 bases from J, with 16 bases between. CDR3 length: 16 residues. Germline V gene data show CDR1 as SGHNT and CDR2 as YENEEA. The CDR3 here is CASSLVLTGQLYGYTF. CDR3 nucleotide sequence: TGTGCCAGCAGCTTAGTATTGACAGGACAACTCTATGGCTACACCTTC.

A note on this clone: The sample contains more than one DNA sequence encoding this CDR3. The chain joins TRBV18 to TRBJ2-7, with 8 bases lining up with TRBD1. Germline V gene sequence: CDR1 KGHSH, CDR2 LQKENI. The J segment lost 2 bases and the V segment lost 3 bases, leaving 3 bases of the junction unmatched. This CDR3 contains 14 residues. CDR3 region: CASSPRQGTYEQYV. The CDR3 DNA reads TGTGCCAGCTCACCCAGACAGGGGACCTACGAGCAGTACGTC.